One sample yielded the 24 T cell receptor beta chains listed below, sequenced in a study of blood T cell repertoires in COVID-19. The assay was immunoSEQ multiplex PCR, and TCRdb's table has in-frame clones only and misses some. The data contain 300,000 or so clones, 90% of them singletons. Sequencing was done on a sample of peripheral blood. Receptors were obtained from a woman aged 35 to 49 with acute or convalescent COVID-19.

The rearrangement links TRBV10-3 to TRBJ2-1; 7 bases are shared with TRBD2. The CDR3 extends over 13 amino acids. From germline, CDR1 is ENHRY and CDR2 SYGVKD. With 9 bases clipped from V and 6 bases from J, the junction kept 8 bases outside the gene matches. The CDR3 DNA follows: TGTGCCATTCAGCGGGGTGTCGGCAATGAGCAGTTCTTC. It yields the protein CAIQRGVGNEQFF.

J is TRBJ2-5 and V is TRBV7-9, with 12 positions matching TRBD2. This CDR3 is 19 amino acids long. Per germline, CDR1 SEHNR and CDR2 FQNEAQ (reference sequence). Trimming at V came to 5 bases and at J to 5 bases, leaving 18 bases not matched to a gene. CDR3 nucleotides: TGTGCCAGCAGCGCAGGCGTCCAAAGACTAGCGGGGGCCGAGGAGACCCAGTACTTC. Translating it yields CASSAGVQRLAGAEETQYF. Drawing the rest from reference TRBV7-9 and TRBJ2-5, the complete variable domain is DTGVSQNPRHKITKRGQNVTFRCDPISEHNRLYWYRQTLGQGPEFLTYFQNEAQLEKSRLLSDRFSAERPKGSFSTLEIQRTEQGDSAMYLCASSAGVQRLAGAEETQYFGPGTRLLVL.

The genes are TRBV6-1 and TRBJ1-5, with D maybe TRBD1 (6 bases). This CDR3 is built from 17 residues. Between the trimmed V and J ends, which lost 4 bases and 0 bases, there was a span of 16 bases. The V gene's germline CDR1 is MNHNS and CDR2 SASEGT. CDR3 region: CASSGRTAIYSNQPQHF. The CDR3 DNA reads TGTGCCAGCAGTGGTCGGACAGCGATTTATAGCAATCAGCCCCAGCATTTT.

The rearrangement links TRBV2 to TRBJ1-2, with D unclear. The CDR3 has 14 amino acids. Germline lookup yields CDR1 SNHLY and CDR2 FYNNEI. Trimming left V 0 bases short and J 7 bases short, with 12 bases between. The CDR3 DNA is TGTGCCAGCAGTGAAGCCGGGGAGCGGGCTGGCTACACCTTC. Its protein product is CASSEAGERAGYTF.

V is TRBV12-3 or TRBV12-4 and J is TRBJ1-2; D not resolved. The ends were cut back, 7 bases at V and 3 bases at J, with 9 bases in the middle. The CDR3 is 12 amino acids. The CDR3 loop reads CASTEADYGYTF. The DNA of the CDR3 is TGTGCCAGCACGGAGGCGGACTATGGCTACACCTTC.

The chain uses TRBV5-8 and TRBJ2-7; D may be TRBD2 (6 bases). CDR1 SGHTS and CDR2 YDEGEE come from the germline V gene. Trimming shortened V by 4 bases and J by 0 bases, and 11 bases separated the two germline ends. This CDR3 has 14 residues. The CDR3 sequence: CASSTGDFSYEQYV. The CDR3 nucleotides read TGTGCCAGCAGCACGGGGGACTTCTCCTACGAGCAGTACGTC.

V is TRBV7-9 and J is TRBJ2-3, with 8 bases lining up with TRBD2. There are 18 residues in the CDR3. Per the germline V gene, CDR1 is SEHNR and CDR2 is FQNEAQ (reference sequence). With V trimmed by 1 base and J by 0 bases, 9 bases remained unmatched. The CDR3 bases are TGTGCCAGCAGCTTAGTGGATGGGCGGGGGGTTAGCACAGATACGCAGTATTTT. Translating gives CASSLVDGRGVSTDTQYF.

The chain uses TRBV2 and TRBJ1-4; perhaps TRBD1 as D (6 bases). There are 14 residues in the CDR3. Germline V gives CDR1 SNHLY, CDR2 FYNNEI. V was pared by 3 bases and J by 5 bases, with 10 bases between. CDR3 amino acids: CASSDHRVNEKLFF. The CDR3 DNA is TGTGCCAGCAGTGATCACAGGGTCAATGAAAAACTGTTTTTT.

The chain links TRBV3-1 (or the pseudogene TRBV3-2) to TRBJ2-2; D is ambiguous. Germline V lookup: CDR1 LGHDT, CDR2 YNNKEL (reference sequence). The length of the CDR3 is 15 residues. V shed 4 bases and J shed 5 bases, with 14 bases lying between them. The CDR3 sequence is CASSPHPPRTGELFF. CDR3 DNA: TGTGCCAGCAGCCCCCACCCCCCCCGGACCGGGGAGCTGTTTTTT.

This sequence joins TRBV5-1 and TRBJ2-3, with a tentative D call TRBD1 (6 bases). The V gene lost 1 base and the J gene lost 0 bases, with 9 bases spanning the gap. Germline V gene lookup returns CDR1 SGHRS and CDR2 YFSETQ. The CDR3 runs to 15 residues. CDR3 sequence: CASSLQTGSTDTQYF. In DNA, the CDR3 is TGCGCCAGCAGCTTGCAAACAGGGAGCACAGATACGCAGTATTTT.

The J gene is TRBJ1-1, the V gene TRBV5-6; D is ambiguous. V gave up 0 bases and J gave up 10 bases, with 10 bases separating them. Germline V lookup: CDR1 SGHDT, CDR2 YYEEEE. The CDR3 extends over 12 amino acids. The CDR3 nucleotides read TGTGCCAGCAGCTTGGGGAGTCCGCCAGCTTTCTTT. Translated, it gives CASSLGSPPAFF. Using reference TRBV5-6 and TRBJ1-1 for the parts outside the CDR3, the full variable domain is DAGVTQSPTHLIKTRGQQVTLRCSPKSGHDTVSWYQQALGQGPQFIFQYYEEEERQRGNFPDRFSGHQFPNYSSELNVNALLLGDSALYLCASSLGSPPAFFGQGTRLTVV.

V usage is TRBV5-1 and J usage is TRBJ1-1; D is unresolved. In germline, CDR1 is SGHRS, CDR2 YFSETQ. V lost 5 bases and J 1 base, leaving 6 bases between the germline ends. This CDR3 comprises 12 residues. CDR3 DNA: TGCGCCAGCAGTTCGGGGAACACTGAAGCTTTCTTT. Translated: CASSSGNTEAFF.

The chain couples TRBV18 to TRBJ2-2; TRBD2 might be the D (5 bases). The V and J ends lost 1 base and 5 bases respectively, with 11 bases between them. Looked up from germline, CDR1 is KGHSH and CDR2 is LQKENI. The CDR3 spans 15 residues. For the CDR3, the DNA is TGTGCCAGCTCACCACGAGGGATTGGTACCGGGGAGCTGTTTTTT. It encodes CASSPRGIGTGELFF.

The chain uses TRBV30 and TRBJ1-2; 9 bases are a match to TRBD1. Germline values: CDR1 GTSNPN, CDR2 SVGIG (reference sequence). V lost 0 bases, J lost 6 bases, and 14 bases stayed unmatched. The CDR3 contains 17 residues. The CDR3 here is CAWSVYLDGTGINGYTF. CDR3 DNA: TGTGCCTGGAGTGTCTACTTGGATGGGACAGGGATTAATGGCTACACCTTC.

The genes are TRBV9 and TRBJ1-4; TRBD1 agrees at 7 bases. This CDR3 has 12 residues. V gave up 4 bases and J gave up 8 bases; unmatched junction bases: 2. Per germline, CDR1 SGDLS and CDR2 YYNGEE. CDR3 DNA sequence: TGTGCCAGCAGCTCCAGGGGGGAAAAACTGTTTTTT. It specifies CASSSRGEKLFF. The whole variable domain, remainder taken from reference TRBV9 and TRBJ1-4, is DSGVTQTPKHLITATGQRVTLRCSPRSGDLSVYWYQQSLDQGLQFLIQYYNGEERAKGNILERFSAQQFPDLHSELNLSSLELGDSALYFCASSSRGEKLFFGSGTQLSVL.

The chain employs TRBV19 and TRBJ2-2; 7 bases align to TRBD1. Trimming at V came to 6 bases and at J to 0 bases, leaving 7 bases not matched to a gene. The V gene's germline CDR1 is LNHDA and CDR2 SQIVND (reference sequence). This CDR3 contains 16 residues. The CDR3 DNA reads TGTGCCAGTAGGCAAAGGACAGGATCGAACACCGGGGAGCTGTTTTTT. It is translated as CASRQRTGSNTGELFF.

This clone was counted a single time. This chain links TRBV7-2 with TRBJ2-4; 10 nucleotides agree with TRBD1. Germline V lookup: CDR1 SGHTA, CDR2 FQGNSA. The CDR3 loop spans 15 amino acids. The V segment lost 5 bases and the J segment 9 bases; nucleotides outside the gene matches: 10. CDR3 DNA sequence: TGTGCCAGCAGCCCCTCCCGGGACAGGGGTGGCATTCAGTACTTC. This encodes CASSPSRDRGGIQYF.

The chain couples TRBV5-6 to TRBJ2-2, with D unresolved. Looked up from germline, CDR1 is SGHDT and CDR2 is YYEEEE. With 3 bases removed from V and 2 bases from J, the gap between germline ends came to 5 bases. This CDR3 has 13 residues. Here the CDR3 reads CASSSTNTGELFF. In DNA form, the CDR3 reads TGTGCCAGCAGCTCGACAAACACCGGGGAGCTGTTTTTT.

This sequence joins TRBV6-6 and TRBJ2-3, with D perhaps matching TRBD1 (5 bases). Trimming left V 8 bases short and J 1 base short, with 16 bases between. The length of the CDR3 is 15 residues. The germline gives CDR1 MNHNY, CDR2 SVGAGI (reference sequence). CDR3 protein: CASEGRGLGTDTQYF. The CDR3 DNA reads TGTGCCAGCGAAGGAAGGGGCCTCGGCACAGATACGCAGTATTTT.

The chain uses TRBV5-6 and TRBJ2-5; 10 nucleotides match TRBD2. This CDR3 has 15 amino acids. V shed 4 bases and J 4 bases; nucleotides not matched to a gene: 7. Germline lookup yields CDR1 SGHDT and CDR2 YYEEEE. The CDR3 DNA follows: TGTGCCAGCAGCGCCCTAGCGGGGGTAGTAGAGACCCAGTACTTC. Translating gives CASSALAGVVETQYF.

The rearrangement uses TRBV7-9 and TRBJ1-2, with no clear D. Germline CDR1 SEHNR, CDR2 FQNEAQ (reference sequence). CDR3 length: 13 residues. With 7 bases removed from V and 7 bases from J, the gap between germline ends came to 16 bases. As DNA, the CDR3 is TGTGCCAGCACCGACCCGTCGTGGAGTGGCTACACCTTC. Translated: CASTDPSWSGYTF.

The genes are TRBV9 and TRBJ1-2; no clear D. Per the germline V gene, CDR1 is SGDLS and CDR2 is YYNGEE. The CDR3 extends over 17 amino acids. V gave up 4 bases and J gave up 1 base, with 20 bases separating them. CDR3 nucleotides: TGTGCCAGCAGCCAAAAGGAGGGTGAGGGAATTAACTATGGCTACACCTTC. It encodes CASSQKEGEGINYGYTF.

The chain combines TRBV29-1 with TRBJ1-2; TRBD1 matches at 10 bases. Unmatched junction bases numbered 0, after V lost 6 bases and J lost 2 bases. CDR1 and CDR2 (germline): SQVTM, ANQGSEA. CDR3 length: 12 amino acids. CDR3 sequence reads: CSVTGGNYGYTF. CDR3 sequence (DNA): TGCAGCGTGACAGGGGGCAACTATGGCTACACCTTC.

The chain joins TRBV10-3 to TRBJ1-5; tentatively, D is TRBD1 (5 bases). This CDR3 is 17 amino acids long. CDR1 is ENHRY, CDR2 SYGVKD, per germline. The V end lost 0 bases, the J end lost 0 bases, and 12 bases lay between the germline ends. The DNA for the CDR3 is TGTGCCATCAGTGAGTCGAAGGCGGGGCATAGCAATCAGCCCCAGCATTTT. Its protein product is CAISESKAGHSNQPQHF.